Below, 23 T cell receptor beta chains from the same sample are listed, as sequenced in a study of glioma-infiltrating T cells after dendritic cell vaccination. Measured with immunoSEQ multiplex PCR; TCRdb has only the in-frame clones, and not every one. This sample has under 100,000 clones; over 75% occur once, and the top ten carry 2.5% to 3%. The sample consisted of blood, taken before dendritic cell vaccination. These receptors all stem from a human donor with glioblastoma.

This chain joins TRBV30 and TRBJ2-2, with a weak D call TRBD2 (6 bases). The germline V and J ends were trimmed by 4 bases and 7 bases, with 13 bases remaining between them. The CDR3 is made up of 13 amino acids. Germline-derived CDR1 and CDR2 are GTSNPN and SVGIG (reference sequence). The CDR3 region is CAWTGVSVGELFF. Here the CDR3 DNA reads TGTGCCTGGACGGGGGTTTCTGTCGGGGAGCTGTTTTTT.

The chain is built from TRBV29-1 and TRBJ2-7; 7 positions match TRBD1. J was trimmed by 5 bases and V by 7 bases; bases with no gene match: 5. The CDR3 is 11 amino acids. From germline, CDR1 is SQVTM and CDR2 ANQGSEA. The DNA for the CDR3 is TGCAGCGCTCGAACAGGGGACGAGCAGTACTTC. Its translation is CSARTGDEQYF.

V usage is TRBV7-2 and J usage is TRBJ2-1, with TRBD1 matching 8 bases. CDR3 size: 16 residues. V was clipped by 1 base and J by 4 bases; unmatched bases: 6. Germline values: CDR1 SGHTA, CDR2 FQGNSA. DNA of the CDR3: TGTGCCAGCAGCTTAGAATGGGACAGGCCATACAATGAGCAGTTCTTC. It is translated as CASSLEWDRPYNEQFF.

V is TRBV29-1 and J is TRBJ2-5, with TRBD1 matching 9 bases. There are 14 residues in the CDR3. The germline V gene has CDR1 SQVTM and CDR2 ANQGSEA. V lost 6 bases to trimming and J lost 0 bases; unmatched junction nucleotides: 5. CDR3 bases: TGCAGCGTGGGACAGGGAGGCTACCAAGAGACCCAGTACTTC. Amino acids: CSVGQGGYQETQYF. The full variable domain, completed using reference TRBV29-1 and TRBJ2-5, is SAVISQKPSRDICQRGTSLTIQCQVDSQVTMMFWYRQQPGQSLTLIATANQGSEATYESGFVIDKFPISRPNLTFSTLTVSNMSPEDSSIYLCSVGQGGYQETQYFGPGTRLLVL.

There are a few counts of this clone. The chain uses TRBV30 and TRBJ2-1, with TRBD2 as a possible D gene (5 bases). Germline CDR1 and CDR2: GTSNPN and SVGIG (reference sequence). CDR3 length equals 13 residues. V gave up 5 bases and J gave up 3 bases, with 11 bases separating them. This CDR3 reads CAWESGLYNEQFF. The CDR3 bases are TGTGCCTGGGAGAGCGGCCTCTACAATGAGCAGTTCTTC.

CDR3 in amino acids: CASSFGGFTDTQYF. The CDR3, as DNA: TGTGCCAGCAGCTTTGGGGGGTTCACAGATACGCAGTATTTT. The V gene is TRBV11-2, the J gene TRBJ2-3; D possibly corresponds to TRBD2 (6 bases). V lost 3 bases and J lost 2, with 9 bases in between. Germline CDR1 SGHAT, CDR2 FQNNGV. The CDR3 loop spans 14 amino acids.

V and J are TRBV11-2 and TRBJ1-2; 11 bases fit TRBD1. Germline lookup yields CDR1 SGHAT and CDR2 FQNNGV. J gave up 8 bases and V 5 bases, and 7 bases lay outside the gene matches. The CDR3 is made up of 14 amino acids. The CDR3: CASSPGQGALGYTF. The CDR3 DNA reads as TGTGCCAGCAGCCCAGGACAGGGGGCGTTAGGCTACACCTTC.

The V call is TRBV6-1, the J call TRBJ1-3, with D maybe TRBD1 (6 bases). The germline V gene encodes CDR1 MNHNS and CDR2 SASEGT. With 2 bases removed from V and 2 bases from J, the gap between germline ends came to 13 bases. This CDR3 comprises 16 residues. The CDR3 region is CASSERRQGPGNTIYF. CDR3 nucleotides: TGTGCCAGCAGTGAAAGACGCCAGGGGCCTGGAAACACCATATATTTT.

This chain connects TRBV2 to TRBJ2-5; 8 bases match TRBD2. The CDR3 loop spans 15 amino acids. Germline CDR1 reads SNHLY; CDR2 reads FYNNEI. The V segment lost 3 bases and the J segment 1 base; nucleotides outside the gene matches: 4. CDR3 nucleotide sequence: TGTGCCAGCAGTGATTCAGCGGGAGTCCAAGAGACCCAGTACTTC. Its protein product is CASSDSAGVQETQYF.

This rearrangement joins TRBV5-1 to TRBJ2-3, with 9 bases lining up with TRBD2. The CDR3 contains 15 residues. Germline V CDR1 and CDR2: SGHRS, YFSETQ. The trim removed 1 base at V and 1 base at J, leaving 1 base unmatched. The CDR3 DNA sequence: TGCGCCAGCAGCTTGTTAGCGGGGGGCACAGATACGCAGTATTTT. Translated: CASSLLAGGTDTQYF.

This chain links TRBV2 with TRBJ1-1, with TRBD1 matching 7 bases. From germline, CDR1 is SNHLY and CDR2 FYNNEI. The CDR3 is 14 amino acids. The V segment lost 4 bases and the J segment 1 base; nucleotides outside the gene matches: 3. In DNA, the CDR3 is TGTGCCAGCAGTGGGGACAGCGCGAACACTGAAGCTTTCTTT. Translated, it gives CASSGDSANTEAFF. The complete variable domain, with remaining parts taken from reference TRBV2 and TRBJ1-1, reads EPEVTQTPSHQVTQMGQEVILRCVPISNHLYFYWYRQILGQKVEFLVSFYNNEISEKSEIFDDQFSVERPDGSNFTLKIRSTKLEDSAMYFCASSGDSANTEAFFGQGTRLTVV.

The chain carries TRBV5-4 and TRBJ2-7; a weak D match, TRBD2 (7 bases). V lost 4 bases and J 2 bases, leaving 13 bases between the germline ends. The CDR3 runs to 14 residues. CDR1 is SGHNT and CDR2 is YYREEE in the germline V gene (reference sequence). This chain's CDR3 is CASSLGGLTYEQYF. In DNA, the CDR3 is TGTGCCAGCAGCCTGGGGGGGCTCACCTACGAGCAGTACTTC.

The rearrangement uses TRBV7-9 and TRBJ2-7; tentative D call: TRBD2 (5 bases). This CDR3 spans 15 amino acids. V dropped 3 bases and J dropped 2 bases, with 14 bases sitting between them. The V gene's germline CDR1 is SEHNR and CDR2 FQNEAQ (reference sequence). For the CDR3, the DNA is TGTGCCAGCAGCTTTGGGAGTACAAGTACCTACGAGCAGTACTTC. This codes for CASSFGSTSTYEQYF. Supplemented by reference TRBV7-9 and TRBJ2-7, the full variable domain reads DTGVSQNPRHKITKRGQNVTFRCDPISEHNRLYWYRQTLGQGPEFLTYFQNEAQLEKSRLLSDRFSAERPKGSFSTLEIQRTEQGDSAMYLCASSFGSTSTYEQYFGPGTRLTVT.

V is TRBV30 and J is TRBJ2-2, with D maybe TRBD1 (5 bases). V shed 1 base and J shed 1 base, with 10 bases lying between them. From germline, CDR1 is GTSNPN and CDR2 SVGIG (reference sequence). This CDR3 has 15 residues. The CDR3 sequence is CAWSGRTLNTGELFF. The CDR3 nucleotides are TGTGCCTGGAGTGGTCGGACACTGAACACCGGGGAGCTGTTTTTT.

This rearrangement joins TRBV9 to TRBJ1-2; possible D gene TRBD1, 6 bases. CDR3 length: 14 residues. Trimming removed 0 bases from V and 3 bases from J, with 9 bases in between. CDR1 and CDR2 from the germline V gene are SGDLS and YYNGEE. The CDR3 reads CASSVEGTYYGYTF. CDR3 sequence (DNA): TGTGCCAGCAGCGTAGAGGGGACATACTATGGCTACACCTTC.

In its sample, this clone was seen once. The chain couples TRBV29-1 to TRBJ2-7; TRBD1 is a possible D gene (6 bases). Trimming removed 4 bases at V and 3 bases at J, with 16 bases between. Per the germline V gene, CDR1 is SQVTM and CDR2 is ANQGSEA. The CDR3 totals 14 residues. CDR3 DNA: TGCAGCGTTGGCCGTTCGGGACACAGCTACGAGCAGTACTTC. It yields the protein CSVGRSGHSYEQYF.

V and J are TRBV6-5 and TRBJ2-3; D is undetermined. The CDR3 contains 13 residues. Per the germline V gene, CDR1 is MNHEY and CDR2 is SVGAGI. Trimming cost V 4 bases and J 5 bases, with 10 bases left between them. DNA for the CDR3: TGTGCCAGCAGTTTAAACCAGGAAGATACGCAGTATTTT. Encoded protein: CASSLNQEDTQYF.

This chain joins TRBV4-3 and TRBJ1-3; TRBD1 is a possible D gene (6 bases). The V gene lost 0 bases and the J gene lost 0 bases, with 12 bases spanning the gap. The CDR3 is 17 residues long. CDR1 is LGHNA and CDR2 is YSLEER in the germline V gene. The CDR3 DNA sequence: TGCGCCAGCAGCCAAGAAACAGGGCCTAGCTCTGGAAACACCATATATTTT. Its protein is CASSQETGPSSGNTIYF.

This chain uses TRBV13 with TRBJ1-1; 12 bases match TRBD1. V was pared by 0 bases and J by 2 bases, with 7 bases of the junction left unmatched. Germline assignment: CDR1 PRHDT and CDR2 FYEKMQ (reference sequence). This CDR3 contains 18 residues. Written as DNA, the CDR3 is TGTGCCAGCAGCTTAGGTCTACCGGGACAGGGGGCAAACACTGAAGCTTTCTTT. This gives the protein CASSLGLPGQGANTEAFF.

The J gene is TRBJ2-5, the V gene TRBV7-2; 7 bases align to TRBD1. CDR1 is SGHTA, CDR2 FQGNSA, per germline. This CDR3 comprises 15 residues. Trimming at V came to 8 bases and at J to 4 bases, leaving 13 bases not matched to a gene. The CDR3 reads CASFTTGKNRETQYF. In DNA, the CDR3 is TGTGCCAGCTTTACGACAGGGAAGAACAGAGAGACCCAGTACTTC.

The chain employs TRBV6-5 and TRBJ1-1; D is unresolved. The CDR3 is 15 amino acids. CDR1 and CDR2 (germline): MNHEY, SVGAGI. Trimming took off 6 bases at V and 1 base at J, with 15 bases between the two ends. The CDR3 here is CASRNLDGGNTEAFF. CDR3 coding DNA: TGTGCCAGCAGGAATCTCGACGGAGGGAACACTGAAGCTTTCTTT.

The chain employs TRBV28 and TRBJ1-5; D might be TRBD1 (6 bases). Looked up from germline, CDR1 is MDHEN and CDR2 is SYDVKM. The V end was cut by 6 bases, the J end by 6 bases, with 18 bases between. The CDR3 is made up of 15 amino acids. This CDR3 is CASSSGAGGTQPQHF. The CDR3 region has the DNA TGTGCCAGCAGCTCAGGGGCGGGGGGTACTCAGCCCCAGCATTTT. Combining the CDR3 with reference TRBV28 and TRBJ1-5 gives the whole variable domain DVKVTQSSRYLVKRTGEKVFLECVQDMDHENMFWYRQDPGLGLRLIYFSYDVKMKEKGDIPEGYSVSREKKERFSLILESASTNQTSMYLCASSSGAGGTQPQHFGDGTRLSIL.

The chain links TRBV7-9 to TRBJ1-5; D might be TRBD1 (6 bases). Germline CDR1 reads SEHNR; CDR2 reads FQNEAQ (reference sequence). V was cut by 2 bases and J by 4 bases, with 12 bases left in between. CDR3 size: 15 residues. Here the CDR3 reads CASSLNPDRNQPQHF. DNA for the CDR3: TGTGCCAGCAGCTTAAATCCGGACAGAAATCAGCCCCAGCATTTT.